The present T cell receptor (beta chain) was sequenced within a study of T cell responses to AZD1222 COVID-19 vaccine. Trimming cost V 0 bases and J 2 bases, with 8 bases left between them. CDR1 and CDR2 from the germline V gene are LGHNA and YSLEER. This CDR3 comprises 14 residues. Generated by immunoSEQ multiplex PCR, the TCRdb table keeps only in-frame clones and is missing some. The sample includes about 140,000 clones, around nine tenths of them seen just once. Source: peripheral blood, taken on day 0 of AZD1222 vaccination. The TCR originated in an adult in good health. The rearrangement joins TRBV4-3 to TRBJ2-7; tentative D call: TRBD1 (6 bases). CDR3 amino acids: CASSQEQGPYEQYF. CDR3 DNA sequence: TGCGCCAGCAGCCAAGAACAGGGACCCTACGAGCAGTACTTC.